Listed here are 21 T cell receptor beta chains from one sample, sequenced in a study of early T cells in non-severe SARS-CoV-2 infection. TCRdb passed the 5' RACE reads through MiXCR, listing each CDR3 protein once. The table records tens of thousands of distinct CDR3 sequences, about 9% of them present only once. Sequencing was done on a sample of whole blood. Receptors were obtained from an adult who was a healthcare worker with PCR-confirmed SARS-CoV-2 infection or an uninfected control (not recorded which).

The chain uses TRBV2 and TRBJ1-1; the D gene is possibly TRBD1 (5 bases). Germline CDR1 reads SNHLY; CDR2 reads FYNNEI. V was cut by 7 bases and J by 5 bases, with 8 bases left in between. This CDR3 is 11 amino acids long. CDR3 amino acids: CASTGGTEAFF. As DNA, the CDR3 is TGTGCCAGCACCGGGGGGACTGAAGCTTTCTTT.

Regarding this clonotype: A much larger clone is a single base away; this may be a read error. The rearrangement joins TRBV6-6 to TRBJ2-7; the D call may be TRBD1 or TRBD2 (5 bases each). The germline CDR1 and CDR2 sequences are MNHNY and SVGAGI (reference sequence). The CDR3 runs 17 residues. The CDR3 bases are TGTGTCAGCAGTTACTCGTACTGGGACGGGTCCCTATACGAGCAGTACTTC. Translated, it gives CVSSYSYWDGSLYEQYF.

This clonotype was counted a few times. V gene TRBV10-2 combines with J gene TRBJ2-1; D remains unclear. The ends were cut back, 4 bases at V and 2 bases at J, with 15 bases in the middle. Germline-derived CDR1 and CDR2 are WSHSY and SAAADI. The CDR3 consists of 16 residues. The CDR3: CASSAVRPHPYNEQFF. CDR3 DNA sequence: TGCGCCAGCAGTGCAGTACGGCCTCACCCCTACAATGAGCAGTTCTTC.

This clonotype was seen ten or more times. The CDR3 nucleotides are TGTGCCTGGAGTAGGGTCCGCGAGCAGTACTTC. It yields the protein CAWSRVREQYF. V and J are TRBV30 and TRBJ2-7; D ambiguous. Deletions cut 2 bases from V and 6 bases from J, with 8 bases between. Germline V lookup: CDR1 GTSNPN, CDR2 SVGIG (reference sequence). CDR3 size: 11 residues.

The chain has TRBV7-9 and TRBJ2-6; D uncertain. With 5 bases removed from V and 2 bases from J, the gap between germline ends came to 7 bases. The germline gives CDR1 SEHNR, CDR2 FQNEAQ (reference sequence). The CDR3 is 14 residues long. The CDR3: CASSPVAGANVLTF. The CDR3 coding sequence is TGTGCCAGCAGCCCGGTGGCTGGGGCCAACGTCCTGACTTTC. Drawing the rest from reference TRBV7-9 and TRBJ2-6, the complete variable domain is DTGVSQNPRHKITKRGQNVTFRCDPISEHNRLYWYRQTLGQGPEFLTYFQNEAQLEKSRLLSDRFSAERPKGSFSTLEIQRTEQGDSAMYLCASSPVAGANVLTFGAGSRLTVL.

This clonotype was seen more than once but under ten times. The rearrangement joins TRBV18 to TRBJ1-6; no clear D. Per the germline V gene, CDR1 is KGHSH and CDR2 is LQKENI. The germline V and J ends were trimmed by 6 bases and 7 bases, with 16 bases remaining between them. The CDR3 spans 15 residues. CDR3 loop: CASSDSGRSNSPLHF. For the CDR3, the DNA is TGTGCCAGCTCCGACTCTGGACGGTCAAATTCACCCCTCCACTTT. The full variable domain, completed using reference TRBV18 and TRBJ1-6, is NAGVMQNPRHLVRRRGQEARLRCSPMKGHSHVYWYRQLPEEGLKFMVYLQKENIIDESGMPKERFSAEFPKEGPSILRIQQVVRGDSAAYFCASSDSGRSNSPLHFGNGTRLTVT.

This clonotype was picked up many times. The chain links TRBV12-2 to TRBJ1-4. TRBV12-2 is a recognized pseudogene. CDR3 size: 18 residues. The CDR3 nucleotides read TGTGCAAGTCGCTTATTTTGGGTTTTAGTCGCAACTAATGAAAAACTGTTTTTT. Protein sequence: CASRLFWVLVATNEKLFF.

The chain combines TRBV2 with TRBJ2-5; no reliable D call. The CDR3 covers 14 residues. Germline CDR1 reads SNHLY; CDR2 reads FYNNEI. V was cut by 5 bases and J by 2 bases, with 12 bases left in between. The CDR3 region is CASSYSNSQETQYF. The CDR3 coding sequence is TGTGCCAGCAGTTACTCGAATTCTCAAGAGACCCAGTACTTC.

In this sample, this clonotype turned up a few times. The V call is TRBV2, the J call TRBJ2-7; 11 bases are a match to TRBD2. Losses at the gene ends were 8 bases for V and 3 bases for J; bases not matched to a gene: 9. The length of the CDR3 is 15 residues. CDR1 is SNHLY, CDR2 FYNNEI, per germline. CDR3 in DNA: TGTGCCAGCCAGCCGGGGACTAGCGGATTCTACGAGCAGTACTTC. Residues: CASQPGTSGFYEQYF.

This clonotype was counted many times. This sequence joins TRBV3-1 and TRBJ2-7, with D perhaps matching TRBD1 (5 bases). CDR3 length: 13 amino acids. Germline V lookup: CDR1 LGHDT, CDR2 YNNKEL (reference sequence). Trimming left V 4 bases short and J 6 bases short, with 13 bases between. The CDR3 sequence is CASSPGDSSEQYF. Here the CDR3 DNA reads TGTGCCAGCAGCCCCGGCGACAGCTCCGAGCAGTACTTC.

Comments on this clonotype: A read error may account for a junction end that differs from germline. CDR3 in amino acids: CATSLGGDTQYF. The CDR3 bases are TGTGCCACCAGCTTGGGGGGGGATACGCAGTATTTT. This chain uses TRBV7-2 with TRBJ2-3; 7 nucleotides align to TRBD2. Germline V gives CDR1 SGHTA, CDR2 FQGNSA. This CDR3 spans 12 amino acids. The full variable domain, rest sourced from reference TRBV7-2 and TRBJ2-3, is GAGVSQSPSNKVTEKGKDVELRCDPISGHTALYWYRQSLGQGLEFLIYFQGNSAPDKSGLPSDRFSAERTGGSVSTLTIQRTQQEDSAVYLCATSLGGDTQYFGPGTRLTVL.

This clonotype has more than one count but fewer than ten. DNA of the CDR3: TGCAGTGCTAGCAGACTTGGGACAAACCTCTACAATGAGCAGTTCTTC. Encoded protein: CSASRLGTNLYNEQFF. J is TRBJ2-1 and V is TRBV20-1; weak D call: TRBD1 (6 bases). The CDR3 length is 16 residues. With 3 bases removed from V and 3 bases from J, the gap between germline ends came to 18 bases. CDR1 and CDR2 (germline): DFQATT, SNEGSKA (reference sequence).

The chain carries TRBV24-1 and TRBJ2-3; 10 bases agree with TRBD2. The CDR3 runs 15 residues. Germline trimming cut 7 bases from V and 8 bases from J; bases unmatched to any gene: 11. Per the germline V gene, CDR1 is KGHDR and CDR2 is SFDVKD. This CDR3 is CATSPGEREGGTQYF. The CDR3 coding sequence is TGTGCCACCAGCCCCGGGGAGCGGGAGGGTGGTACGCAGTATTTT.

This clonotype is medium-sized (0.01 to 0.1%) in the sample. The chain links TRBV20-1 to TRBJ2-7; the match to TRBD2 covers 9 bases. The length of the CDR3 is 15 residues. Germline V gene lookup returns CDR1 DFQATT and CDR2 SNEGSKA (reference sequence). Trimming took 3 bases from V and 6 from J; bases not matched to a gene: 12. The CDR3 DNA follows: TGCAGTGCTAGGGGGGGATCTAGCGGGATTCTCGAGCAGTACTTC. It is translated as CSARGGSSGILEQYF.

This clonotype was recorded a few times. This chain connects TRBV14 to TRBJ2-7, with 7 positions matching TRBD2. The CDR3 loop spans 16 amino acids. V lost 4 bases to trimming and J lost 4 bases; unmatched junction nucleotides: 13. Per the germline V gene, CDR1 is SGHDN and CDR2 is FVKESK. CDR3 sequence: CASSPFRGSGFYEQYF. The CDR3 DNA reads TGTGCCAGCAGCCCCTTCCGCGGTAGCGGGTTTTACGAGCAGTACTTC.

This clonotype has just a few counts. CDR3 nucleotides: TGTGCCAGCAGTGAAATGAGCTCCTACAATGAGCAGTTCTTC. It translates to CASSEMSSYNEQFF. The chain carries TRBV6-1 and TRBJ2-1; D uncertain. Germline V gives CDR1 MNHNS, CDR2 SASEGT. The germline V and J ends were trimmed by 2 bases and 0 bases, with 5 bases remaining between them. The CDR3 contains 14 residues.

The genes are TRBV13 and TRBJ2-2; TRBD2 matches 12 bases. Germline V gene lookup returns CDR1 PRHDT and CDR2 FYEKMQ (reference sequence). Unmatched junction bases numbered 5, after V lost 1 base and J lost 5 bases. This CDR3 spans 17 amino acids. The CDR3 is CASSLARLAGETGELFF. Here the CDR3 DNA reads TGTGCCAGCAGCTTAGCCCGACTAGCGGGAGAGACCGGGGAGCTGTTTTTT.

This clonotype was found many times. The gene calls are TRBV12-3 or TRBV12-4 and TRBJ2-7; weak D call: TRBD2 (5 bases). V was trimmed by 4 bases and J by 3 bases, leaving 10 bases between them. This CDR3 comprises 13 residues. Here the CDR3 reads CASSYRGYYEQYF. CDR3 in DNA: TGTGCCAGCAGTTACAGAGGGTACTACGAGCAGTACTTC.

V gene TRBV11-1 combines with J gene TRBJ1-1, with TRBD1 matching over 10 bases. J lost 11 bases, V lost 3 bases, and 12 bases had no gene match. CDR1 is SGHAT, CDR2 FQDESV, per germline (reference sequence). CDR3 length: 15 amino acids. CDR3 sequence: CASSFYGTGVALAFF. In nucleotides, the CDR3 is TGTGCCAGCAGCTTTTACGGGACAGGGGTGGCTTTGGCTTTCTTT.

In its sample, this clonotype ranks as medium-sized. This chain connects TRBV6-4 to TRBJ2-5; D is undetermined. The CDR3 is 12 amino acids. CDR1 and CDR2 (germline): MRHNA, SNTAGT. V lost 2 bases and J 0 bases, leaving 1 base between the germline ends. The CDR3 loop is CASSDNQETQYF. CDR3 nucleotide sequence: TGTGCCAGCAGTGACAACCAAGAGACCCAGTACTTC.

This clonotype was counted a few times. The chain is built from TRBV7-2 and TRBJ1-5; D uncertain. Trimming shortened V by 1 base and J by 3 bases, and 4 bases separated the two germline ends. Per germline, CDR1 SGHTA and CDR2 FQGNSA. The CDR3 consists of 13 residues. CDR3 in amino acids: CASSLVFNQPQHF. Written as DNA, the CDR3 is TGTGCCAGCAGCTTAGTCTTCAATCAGCCCCAGCATTTT.